The source of this T cell receptor (beta chain) is a study of CD8 T cells in ankylosing spondylitis. Study results and caveats: What appeared characteristic of ankylosing spondylitis blood was a TCR beta motif of seven to nine highly homologous variants.

V trimming: 2 bases; J trimming: 12 bases; junction bases outside the gene matches: 3. This CDR3 comprises 13 residues. Germline V gene data show CDR1 as SGDLS and CDR2 as YYNGEE. The TCR beta libraries were generated through quantitative 5'-RACE incorporating molecular barcodes. TCRdb ran MiXCR on the 5' RACE reads and lists one entry per CDR3 protein. The profile covers roughly 370,000 distinct CDR3 sequences, with 20% to 25% appearing a single time and about a sixth taken by the ten largest. About this clonotype itself: What it binds is unknown.

This rearrangement joins TRBV9 to TRBJ2-1; the match to TRBD2 covers 12 bases. The sequence came from a male donor with ankylosing spondylitis. The source material was blood, either unsorted or a sorted T cell fraction (not recorded which). The CDR3 spells CASSVLAGGVQFF. The CDR3 bases are TGTGCCAGCAGCGTCCTAGCGGGAGGGGTGCAGTTCTTC. Filled out from reference TRBV9 and TRBJ2-1, the complete variable domain reads DSGVTQTPKHLITATGQRVTLRCSPRSGDLSVYWYQQSLDQGLQFLIQYYNGEERAKGNILERFSAQQFPDLHSELNLSSLELGDSALYFCASSVLAGGVQFFGPGTRLTVL.